This T cell receptor (beta chain) is drawn from a study of Ad26.COV2.S vaccination and SARS-CoV-2 variants. Study-wide points: People who got the vaccine had more spike-specific TCR breadth than people who got placebo.

Germline assignment: CDR1 SQVTM and CDR2 ANQGSEA. The CDR3 length is 13 residues. V was clipped by 7 bases and J by 2 bases, with 13 bases between them. As to treatment: 15 to 20 received Ad26.COV2.S at low or high dose, single or two shots; roughly five received placebo; per-sample allocation not given. Sample collection was performed on day 63 after the first vaccine or placebo injection. In Boston, an adult donor aged 18-55 years took part. Vaccine was an Ad26 vector expressing Wuhan-strain SARS-CoV-2 spike. Produced via immunoSEQ multiplex PCR; TCRdb's table is partial and in-frame only. This sample yields 410,000 or so clones, of which 90% are seen a single time; 9% to 15% belongs to the top ten. Details on this clone: Its cognate antigen is unknown.

V usage is TRBV29-1 and J usage is TRBJ2-3, with D uncertain. Sequencing was performed on peripheral blood, taken in a trial of Ad26.COV2.S vaccine versus placebo. The TCR originated in a person aged 18-60 years who received the Ad26.COV2.S COVID-19 vaccine or a placebo. CDR3 sequence reads: CSAPEAYTDTQYF. CDR3 nucleotide sequence: TGCAGCGCCCCCGAGGCTTACACAGATACGCAGTATTTT.